The 16 T cell receptor beta chains below were found in one sample sequenced in a study of Ad26.COV2.S vaccination and SARS-CoV-2 variants. The assay was immunoSEQ multiplex PCR, and TCRdb's table has in-frame clones only and misses some. The table includes 500,000 or so clones, approximately 89% detected once. The treatment: around 19 received Ad26.COV2.S at low or high dose, single or two shots; about 5 received placebo; per-sample allocation not given. Day 63 after the first vaccine or placebo injection was the time point for sampling. This material consisted of peripheral blood, taken in a trial of Ad26.COV2.S vaccine versus placebo. These receptors originate from a person between 18 and 59 years old who received the Ad26.COV2.S COVID-19 vaccine or a placebo.

This chain uses TRBV2 with TRBJ2-4, with no clear D. The CDR3 consists of 12 residues. CDR1 is SNHLY, CDR2 FYNNEI, per germline. Trimming took off 4 bases at V and 8 bases at J, with 9 bases between the two ends. The CDR3 here is CASSGYTDIQYF. For the CDR3, the DNA is TGTGCCAGCAGTGGATATACTGACATTCAGTACTTC.

This clone came up a few times. The V and J genes are TRBV6-1 and TRBJ2-7, with D tentatively TRBD1 (5 bases). The germline V gene has CDR1 MNHNS and CDR2 SASEGT. CDR3 length: 12 amino acids. V was trimmed by 2 bases and J by 4 bases, leaving 6 bases between them. CDR3 amino acids: CASSEQGYEQYV. Here the CDR3 DNA reads TGTGCCAGCAGTGAACAGGGTTACGAGCAGTACGTC.

This chain links TRBV9 with TRBJ1-5, with 7 bases matching TRBD1. Losses at the gene ends were 2 bases for V and 5 bases for J; bases not matched to a gene: 4. The V gene's germline CDR1 is SGDLS and CDR2 YYNGEE. There are 14 residues in the CDR3. The CDR3 protein is CASSVSGGDQPQHF. The DNA of the CDR3 is TGTGCCAGCAGCGTTTCAGGGGGAGATCAGCCCCAGCATTTT.

The sample holds many counts of this clone. The chain combines TRBV28 with TRBJ1-5; TRBD1 is a possible D gene (6 bases). The CDR3 loop spans 15 amino acids. CDR1 MDHEN and CDR2 SYDVKM come from the germline V gene. V dropped 6 bases and J dropped 5 bases, with 17 bases sitting between them. CDR3 bases: TGTGCCAGCAGAACATCCGGGACAAGGGATCAGCCCCAGCATTTT. Its protein is CASRTSGTRDQPQHF.

The chain carries TRBV18 and TRBJ2-3; D gene ambiguous. Trimming removed 3 bases at V and 6 bases at J, with 16 bases between. Per the germline V gene, CDR1 is KGHSH and CDR2 is LQKENI. This CDR3 is 15 amino acids long. The CDR3 sequence is CASSPPQISSDTQYF. CDR3 bases: TGTGCCAGCTCACCGCCCCAAATTTCTTCGGATACGCAGTATTTT.

This chain uses TRBV7-9 with TRBJ2-1, with TRBD2 identical over 8 bases. V gave up 7 bases and J gave up 0 bases; unmatched junction bases: 8. CDR3 length: 16 residues. Germline CDR1 and CDR2: SEHNR and FQNEAQ (reference sequence). CDR3 residues: CASIGLAGSSYNEQFF. The DNA of the CDR3 is TGTGCCAGCATCGGACTAGCCGGAAGCTCCTACAATGAGCAGTTCTTC.

CDR3 nucleotides: TGTGCCAGTATGCCCAGGGAGAACACCGGGGAGCTGTTTTTT. Its protein is CASMPRENTGELFF. The chain joins TRBV19 to TRBJ2-2; TRBD1 is a possible D gene (5 bases). The CDR3 is made up of 14 amino acids. The germline V and J ends were trimmed by 7 bases and 1 base, with 10 bases remaining between them. From germline, CDR1 is LNHDA and CDR2 SQIVND (reference sequence).

This chain joins TRBV7-2 and TRBJ2-7; tentatively, D is TRBD2 (6 bases). CDR1 and CDR2 from the germline V gene are SGHTA and FQGNSA. V was shortened by 5 bases and J by 0 bases, with 11 bases between the two germline ends. CDR3 size: 14 residues. The CDR3 DNA is TGTGCCAGCAGCCCCATGCGGGACTCCTACGAGCAGTACGTC. As protein: CASSPMRDSYEQYV.

V and J are TRBV7-6 and TRBJ2-1, with D maybe TRBD2 (6 bases). The CDR3 extends over 12 amino acids. Trimming shortened V by 3 bases and J by 9 bases, and 9 bases separated the two germline ends. Per germline, CDR1 SGHVS and CDR2 FNYEAQ. The DNA of the CDR3 is TGTGCCAGCAGCTTTCCCGGGAGTGAGCAGTTCTTC. This translates into CASSFPGSEQFF.

The rearrangement links TRBV24-1 to TRBJ2-6; D uncertain. V lost 1 base and J 2 bases, leaving 8 bases between the germline ends. The germline V gene encodes CDR1 KGHDR and CDR2 SFDVKD. This CDR3 region has 16 residues. For the CDR3, the DNA is TGTGCCACCAGTGATTTCGCCAGGACTGGGGCCAACGTCCTGACTTTC. Protein: CATSDFARTGANVLTF.

The chain uses TRBV5-4 and TRBJ1-1, with D uncertain. The CDR3 covers 12 residues. CDR1 is SGHNT and CDR2 is YYREEE in the germline V gene (reference sequence). V was shortened by 5 bases and J by 1 base, with 6 bases between the two germline ends. The CDR3: CASRTANTEAFF. DNA of the CDR3: TGTGCCAGCAGGACGGCGAACACTGAAGCTTTCTTT.

V gene TRBV7-9 combines with J gene TRBJ2-3; perhaps TRBD1 as D (6 bases). The germline CDR1 and CDR2 sequences are SEHNR and FQNEAQ (reference sequence). This CDR3 is 16 amino acids long. V gave up 5 bases and J gave up 0 bases, with 15 bases separating them. CDR3 in amino acids: CASSPNRAASTDTQYF. The CDR3 nucleotides are TGTGCCAGCAGCCCTAACAGGGCCGCTAGCACAGATACGCAGTATTTT.

The CDR3 is CASSPRTSGAWDNEQFF. The CDR3 DNA reads as TGTGCCAGCTCCCCAAGGACTAGCGGGGCCTGGGACAATGAGCAGTTCTTC. The genes are TRBV18 and TRBJ2-1, with TRBD2 identical over 12 bases. V lost 6 bases, J lost 5 bases, and 11 bases stayed unmatched. Looked up from germline, CDR1 is KGHSH and CDR2 is LQKENI. This CDR3 region has 17 residues. Supplemented by reference TRBV18 and TRBJ2-1, the full variable domain reads NAGVMQNPRHLVRRRGQEARLRCSPMKGHSHVYWYRQLPEEGLKFMVYLQKENIIDESGMPKERFSAEFPKEGPSILRIQQVVRGDSAAYFCASSPRTSGAWDNEQFFGPGTRLTVL.

This clone has just a few counts. The chain uses TRBV14 and TRBJ2-7, with D tentatively TRBD1 (6 bases). From germline, CDR1 is SGHDN and CDR2 FVKESK. The length of the CDR3 is 16 residues. V gave up 4 bases and J gave up 5 bases, with 21 bases separating them. The CDR3 sequence is CASSPLLTGTSDEQYF. The CDR3 DNA reads as TGTGCCAGCAGCCCGTTATTGACCGGGACATCCGACGAGCAGTACTTC.

The chain has TRBV4-2 and TRBJ1-6, with a weak D call TRBD1 (6 bases). Germline CDR1 and CDR2: LGHNA and YNFKEQ. This CDR3 has 15 amino acids. V lost 2 bases and J lost 9, with 14 bases in between. The CDR3 DNA reads TGTGCCAGCAGCCAAATGGGGGGCCTTGGTTCACCCCTCCACTTT. Protein sequence: CASSQMGGLGSPLHF.

The gene calls are TRBV5-4 and TRBJ2-1; tentative D call: TRBD1 (5 bases). The CDR3 covers 16 residues. V dropped 1 base and J dropped 4 bases, with 15 bases sitting between them. Germline V gene sequence: CDR1 SGHNT, CDR2 YYREEE (reference sequence). CDR3 in amino acids: CASSLLGLTTYNEQFF. The CDR3, as DNA: TGTGCCAGCAGCTTGCTGGGGCTGACAACGTACAATGAGCAGTTCTTC.